One and the same sample provided the 29 T cell receptor beta chains below, sequenced in a study of blood T cell repertoires in COVID-19. Repertoires were generated with immunoSEQ multiplex PCR, while TCRdb's copy carries only in-frame clones and drops some. In the table there are 75,000 to 100,000 clones, less than 90% of which are singletons. The sample consisted of peripheral blood. All receptors come from a human donor in a cohort sampled during active COVID-19.

V gene TRBV10-3 combines with J gene TRBJ1-5; D not resolved. V lost 0 bases and J lost 1, with 7 bases in between. Germline CDR1 is ENHRY and CDR2 is SYGVKD. The CDR3 is made up of 15 amino acids. DNA for the CDR3: TGTGCCATCAGTGAGTCGGAGTGGAGCAATCAGCCCCAGCATTTT. Its translation: CAISESEWSNQPQHF.

The chain joins TRBV18 to TRBJ2-2, with a possible D match to TRBD1 (5 bases). This CDR3 has 16 amino acids. Germline V gene lookup returns CDR1 KGHSH and CDR2 LQKENI. Between the trimmed V and J ends, which lost 3 bases and 0 bases, there was a span of 11 bases. The CDR3 protein is CASSPLPGSNTGELFF. The CDR3 bases are TGTGCCAGCTCACCCTTGCCAGGGTCGAACACCGGGGAGCTGTTTTTT.

The V call is TRBV2, the J call TRBJ2-7, with D possibly matching TRBD1 (5 bases). In germline, CDR1 is SNHLY, CDR2 FYNNEI. The CDR3 spans 15 residues. The V and J ends lost 5 bases and 3 bases respectively, with 17 bases between them. The DNA of the CDR3 is TGTGCCAGCAGTATCGGTCAGGGAAACGTCTACGAGCAGTACTTC. Translated, it gives CASSIGQGNVYEQYF.

V is TRBV4-3 and J is TRBJ1-4; TRBD1 is a possible D gene (6 bases). Germline CDR1 reads LGHNA; CDR2 reads YSLEER. V dropped 8 bases and J dropped 7 bases, with 23 bases sitting between them. The CDR3 sequence is 16 residues long. The CDR3 reads CASGLRAGALGEKLFF. In DNA form, the CDR3 reads TGCGCCAGCGGATTGAGGGCGGGGGCCCTCGGTGAAAAACTGTTTTTT.

This chain connects TRBV4-1 to TRBJ2-3; possibly TRBD2 for D (5 bases). The germline gives CDR1 MGHRA, CDR2 YSYEKL. This CDR3 is built from 14 residues. Trimming removed 1 base at V and 6 bases at J, with 11 bases between. The CDR3 is CASSQVGRGDTQYF. The CDR3 bases are TGCGCCAGCAGCCAAGTAGGCAGAGGGGATACGCAGTATTTT.

The chain recombines TRBV19 with TRBJ2-3; D not certain. V lost 2 bases and J 4 bases, leaving 16 bases between the germline ends. The germline CDR1 and CDR2 sequences are LNHDA and SQIVND (reference sequence). CDR3 size: 16 residues. The CDR3 nucleotides read TGTGCCAGTAGTATAAGGCCCCCGCCAGCGCCAGATACGCAGTATTTT. Its protein is CASSIRPPPAPDTQYF.

The chain is built from TRBV28 and TRBJ2-7, with D maybe TRBD2 (5 bases). The germline CDR1 and CDR2 sequences are MDHEN and SYDVKM. The V and J ends lost 3 bases and 6 bases respectively, with 12 bases between them. This CDR3 is 13 amino acids long. CDR3 nucleotide sequence: TGTGCCAGCAGTTTTGGTGGCCGGGGCGAGCAGTACTTC. Amino acids: CASSFGGRGEQYF.

The rearrangement joins TRBV3-1 (or the pseudogene TRBV3-2) to TRBJ1-4; D is uncertain. The germline CDR1 and CDR2 sequences are LGHDT and YNNKEL (reference sequence). The CDR3 runs 14 residues. V shed 3 bases and J shed 0 bases, with 5 bases lying between them. The CDR3 DNA reads as TGTGCCAGCAGCCATGAGGCAACTAATGAAAAACTGTTTTTT. Translating gives CASSHEATNEKLFF.

The chain couples TRBV18 to TRBJ1-1, with D perhaps TRBD1 (5 bases). The CDR3 has 16 amino acids. Looked up from germline, CDR1 is KGHSH and CDR2 is LQKENI. V was cut by 0 bases and J by 2 bases, with 13 bases left in between. CDR3 in DNA: TGTGCCAGCTCACCACCGCTATCCACAGGTAACACTGAAGCTTTCTTT. It yields the protein CASSPPLSTGNTEAFF.

The chain has TRBV6-1 and TRBJ1-1; unclear D gene. The CDR3 spans 17 residues. CDR1 MNHNS and CDR2 SASEGT come from the germline V gene. Trimming took 3 bases from V and 4 from J, leaving 21 bases between them. In nucleotides, the CDR3 is TGTGCCAGCAGTGATTTAGGGCTCAAAGGGCGGGGCACTGAAGCTTTCTTT. It yields the protein CASSDLGLKGRGTEAFF.

This chain links TRBV30 with TRBJ2-3; 8 bases map to TRBD2. Trimming cost V 2 bases and J 2 bases; bases outside gene matches: 6. CDR1 is GTSNPN and CDR2 is SVGIG in the germline V gene (reference sequence). The CDR3 totals 15 residues. CDR3 coding DNA: TGTGCCTGGAGTACTGGTAGCGGGACCACAGATACGCAGTATTTT. This gives the protein CAWSTGSGTTDTQYF.

This clone has more than one count but fewer than ten. V usage is TRBV7-2 and J usage is TRBJ2-7, with D possibly being TRBD1 (6 bases). The CDR3 sequence is 15 residues long. The germline V and J ends were trimmed by 0 bases and 0 bases, with 9 bases remaining between them. Germline lookup yields CDR1 SGHTA and CDR2 FQGNSA. This CDR3 reads CASSLATGSSYEQYF. Written as DNA, the CDR3 is TGTGCCAGCAGCTTAGCGACAGGTAGCTCCTACGAGCAGTACTTC.

V and J are TRBV11-2 and TRBJ1-2; 7 bases match TRBD1. Germline CDR1 is SGHAT and CDR2 is FQNNGV. The length of the CDR3 is 13 residues. The trim removed 4 bases at V and 12 bases at J, leaving 11 bases unmatched. The CDR3 loop reads CASSSRITGVDTF. CDR3 DNA sequence: TGTGCCAGCAGCTCTAGGATAACAGGGGTAGACACCTTC. The entire variable domain, with the rest obtained from reference TRBV11-2 and TRBJ1-2, is as follows: EAGVAQSPRYKIIEKRQSVAFWCNPISGHATLYWYQQILGQGPKLLIQFQNNGVVDDSQLPKDRFSAERLKGVDSTLKIQPAKLEDSAVYLCASSSRITGVDTFGSGTRLTVV.

V and J are TRBV7-2 and TRBJ1-1; D unresolved. CDR1 and CDR2 from the germline V gene are SGHTA and FQGNSA. V lost 1 base and J lost 1, with 7 bases in between. CDR3 size: 14 residues. Here the CDR3 DNA reads TGTGCCAGCAGCTTAGACAGTCCGAACACTGAAGCTTTCTTT. Amino acid sequence: CASSLDSPNTEAFF.

The V and J genes are TRBV7-2 and TRBJ2-6; 8 bases match TRBD1. The CDR3 is made up of 18 amino acids. V lost 1 base to trimming and J lost 2 bases; unmatched junction nucleotides: 7. Germline V gene sequence: CDR1 SGHTA, CDR2 FQGNSA. CDR3 region: CASSLVATGGPGANVLTF. The CDR3 region has the DNA TGTGCCAGCAGCTTAGTCGCAACAGGGGGACCTGGGGCCAACGTCCTGACTTTC.

The chain uses TRBV3-1 (or the pseudogene TRBV3-2) and TRBJ2-3; D is perhaps TRBD2 (5 bases). This CDR3 is 17 amino acids long. CDR1 is LGHDT and CDR2 is YNNKEL in the germline V gene (reference sequence). V was shortened by 0 bases and J by 5 bases, with 18 bases between the two germline ends. CDR3 loop: CASSQDLAQFRLDTQYF. The DNA of the CDR3 is TGTGCCAGCAGCCAAGATCTAGCACAATTCCGGCTAGATACGCAGTATTTT.

The chain combines TRBV7-9 with TRBJ2-3; D is unclear. This CDR3 spans 15 amino acids. CDR1 and CDR2 (germline): SEHNR, FQNEAQ (reference sequence). Between the trimmed V and J ends, which lost 3 bases and 2 bases, there was a span of 12 bases. The CDR3 bases are TGTGCCAGCAGCTTGATGGGTGGAGACACAGATACGCAGTATTTT. Amino acids: CASSLMGGDTDTQYF.

The chain recombines TRBV7-2 with TRBJ2-1, with 7 positions matching TRBD1. This CDR3 is 16 amino acids long. Trimming removed 6 bases from V and 0 bases from J; junction bases left unmatched: 8. Germline assignment: CDR1 SGHTA and CDR2 FQGNSA. The CDR3 loop is CASRSGTVSSYNEQFF. CDR3 coding DNA: TGTGCCAGCAGGTCCGGGACAGTAAGCTCCTACAATGAGCAGTTCTTC.

This chain uses TRBV7-3 with TRBJ2-3; D gene unclear. The CDR3 extends over 12 amino acids. V was cut by 2 bases and J by 5 bases, with 5 bases left in between. Germline V gene lookup returns CDR1 SGHTA and CDR2 FQGTGA. CDR3 loop: CASSLGLDTQYF. The DNA of the CDR3 is TGTGCCAGCAGCTTAGGGCTAGATACGCAGTATTTT.

This clone has a handful of counts. The chain recombines TRBV24-1 with TRBJ2-1; TRBD2 matches 12 bases. The CDR3 has 17 residues. From germline, CDR1 is KGHDR and CDR2 SFDVKD. With 2 bases clipped from V and 1 base from J, the junction kept 2 bases outside the gene matches. The DNA of the CDR3 is TGTGCCACCAGTGATTCCACTAGCGGGAGGTCCTACAATGAGCAGTTCTTC. It specifies CATSDSTSGRSYNEQFF.

This clone was seen only once. V gene TRBV18 combines with J gene TRBJ2-1; possibly TRBD2 for D (5 bases). This CDR3 has 14 residues. The V end was cut by 2 bases, the J end by 5 bases, with 10 bases between. The V gene's germline CDR1 is KGHSH and CDR2 LQKENI. For the CDR3, the DNA is TGTGCCAGCTCACCAGTATCGGGGAACAATGAGCAGTTCTTC. Translation gives CASSPVSGNNEQFF.

This clone was found a few times. DNA for the CDR3: TGTGCCAGCAGTCTCCTCTCCGGTGTGGGGCAATCCTATAATTCACCCCTCCACTTT. This gives the protein CASSLLSGVGQSYNSPLHF. This chain joins TRBV6-6 and TRBJ1-6; D might be TRBD1 (5 bases). Deletions cut 5 bases from V and 1 base from J, with 21 bases between. The CDR3 is 19 amino acids. Germline CDR1 is MNHNY and CDR2 is SVGAGI (reference sequence).

The chain is built from TRBV19 and TRBJ2-2, with D perhaps TRBD2 (6 bases). Germline values: CDR1 LNHDA, CDR2 SQIVND (reference sequence). The V gene lost 8 bases and the J gene lost 4 bases, with 20 bases spanning the gap. There are 16 residues in the CDR3. The CDR3 reads CASHPIVGAGTGELFF. The DNA of the CDR3 is TGTGCCAGTCATCCCATTGTGGGAGCGGGCACCGGGGAGCTGTTTTTT.

The CDR3 region has the DNA TGCAGCGTTGGGGACAGCTTGTACGAGCAGTACTTC. Translation gives CSVGDSLYEQYF. J is TRBJ2-7 and V is TRBV29-1, with TRBD1 matching 7 bases. The germline V gene encodes CDR1 SQVTM and CDR2 ANQGSEA. Unmatched junction bases numbered 4, after V lost 4 bases and J lost 4 bases. CDR3 length equals 12 residues.

This clone was seen a single time. The chain joins TRBV7-9 to TRBJ1-1; D remains ambiguous. This CDR3 is built from 13 residues. Germline-derived CDR1 and CDR2 are SEHNR and FQNEAQ (reference sequence). The V end lost 4 bases, the J end lost 3 bases, and 9 bases lay between the germline ends. The CDR3 coding sequence is TGTGCCAGCAGCTCCACGGGGTACACTGAAGCTTTCTTT. This translates into CASSSTGYTEAFF.

J is TRBJ2-7 and V is TRBV7-9; 12 nucleotides line up with TRBD2. This CDR3 contains 16 residues. CDR1 and CDR2 (germline): SEHNR, FQNEAQ (reference sequence). J gave up 5 bases and V 4 bases, and 9 bases lay outside the gene matches. CDR3 in amino acids: CASSSRLAGVQNEQYF. In DNA form, the CDR3 reads TGTGCCAGCAGCTCGAGACTAGCGGGAGTTCAAAACGAGCAGTACTTC.

The chain carries TRBV14 and TRBJ2-1; 7 bases fit TRBD1. Germline assignment: CDR1 SGHDN and CDR2 FVKESK. This CDR3 has 14 residues. The J segment lost 1 base and the V segment lost 5 bases, leaving 2 bases of the junction unmatched. CDR3 bases: TGTGCCAGCAGCGGGACAGTTTCCTACAATGAGCAGTTCTTC. As protein: CASSGTVSYNEQFF. Variable domain in full (rest from reference TRBV14 and TRBJ2-1): EAGVTQFPSHSVIEKGQTVTLRCDPISGHDNLYWYRRVMGKEIKFLLHFVKESKQDESGMPNNRFLAERTGGTYSTLKVQPAELEDSGVYFCASSGTVSYNEQFFGPGTRLTVL.

V is TRBV7-2 and J is TRBJ1-4, with D perhaps matching TRBD1 (5 bases). Germline CDR1 and CDR2: SGHTA and FQGNSA. The V end lost 1 base, the J end lost 4 bases, and 13 bases lay between the germline ends. This CDR3 spans 16 amino acids. CDR3 nucleotide sequence: TGTGCCAGCAGCTTAGGGCCAGGGCGTTATAATGAAAAACTGTTTTTT. The encoded protein is CASSLGPGRYNEKLFF. Based on the CDR3 plus reference TRBV7-2 and TRBJ1-4, the full variable domain is GAGVSQSPSNKVTEKGKDVELRCDPISGHTALYWYRQSLGQGLEFLIYFQGNSAPDKSGLPSDRFSAERTGGSVSTLTIQRTQQEDSAVYLCASSLGPGRYNEKLFFGSGTQLSVL.

The CDR3 reads CASSIEGHRGLGEKLFF. Written as DNA, the CDR3 is TGTGCCAGTAGTATAGAAGGTCACAGGGGGCTCGGCGAAAAACTGTTTTTT. The chain has TRBV19 and TRBJ1-4; 9 bases are a match to TRBD1. CDR3 length: 17 amino acids. The ends lost 0 bases at V and 8 bases at J; junction bases unmatched: 10. The germline CDR1 and CDR2 sequences are LNHDA and SQIVND (reference sequence).